Shown below are 15 T cell receptor beta chains from a single sample sequenced in a study of post-analysis software for immune sequencing data. These receptors are not linked to any known antigen. Study-wide findings and caveats: Four to six TRBV segments appeared more often in patients than in controls, and TRBV5-6, TRBV5-1 and TRBV20-1 were among these.

Built from TCR beta cDNA, the libraries had unique molecular identifiers in them. TCRdb redid the calling of the PCR reads with MiXCR, one entry per CDR3 protein. Seen here are under 900,000 distinct CDR3 sequences, approximately 57% observed once, and the top ten hold under 6%. The sequenced sample was blood. These receptors were obtained from a girl between 5 and 17 years old with multiple sclerosis.

This clonotype was seen more than once but under ten times. This rearrangement joins TRBV5-1 to TRBJ2-3, with 8 nucleotides matching TRBD1. CDR1 is SGHRS and CDR2 is YFSETQ in the germline V gene. V shed 0 bases and J 5 bases; nucleotides not matched to a gene: 2. The CDR3 runs 14 residues. CDR3 sequence: CASSLGQGKDTQYF. CDR3 bases: TGCGCCAGCAGCTTGGGACAGGGGAAAGATACGCAGTATTTT.

This clonotype was recorded a few times. V gene TRBV20-1 combines with J gene TRBJ2-1, with D perhaps matching TRBD2 (6 bases). Trimming removed 3 bases from V and 4 bases from J, with 16 bases in between. CDR3 length: 15 amino acids. The germline gives CDR1 DFQATT, CDR2 SNEGSKA (reference sequence). The CDR3 sequence: CSASPIEGGYNEQFF. The CDR3 coding sequence is TGCAGTGCTAGCCCAATTGAGGGAGGTTACAATGAGCAGTTCTTC.

This chain joins TRBV29-1 and TRBJ2-1; TRBD2 is a possible D gene (6 bases). The V and J ends lost 6 bases and 4 bases respectively, with 13 bases between them. There are 13 residues in the CDR3. Germline CDR1 SQVTM, CDR2 ANQGSEA. Here the CDR3 DNA reads TGCAGCGTCGCCCCGGGGGATTACAATGAGCAGTTCTTC. Protein: CSVAPGDYNEQFF.

V usage is TRBV12-3 or TRBV12-4 and J usage is TRBJ1-2; D remains ambiguous. CDR3 size: 14 residues. The V end lost 6 bases, the J end lost 2 bases, and 13 bases lay between the germline ends. The CDR3 is CASSRTPPNYGYTF. The CDR3 DNA reads TGTGCCAGCAGCCGGACGCCCCCAAACTATGGCTACACCTTC.

The rearrangement joins TRBV18 to TRBJ1-2, with 7 nucleotides matching TRBD1. The CDR3 has 15 amino acids. The germline V gene encodes CDR1 KGHSH and CDR2 LQKENI. V dropped 1 base and J dropped 10; count of bases not matched to a gene: 12. CDR3 in DNA: TGTGCCAGCTCACCACTAGGACAGGTGGTATTTGACTACACCTTC. Its translation is CASSPLGQVVFDYTF.

This clonotype has just a few counts. The V gene is TRBV20-1, the J gene TRBJ1-1; the match to TRBD1 covers 8 bases. Per the germline V gene, CDR1 is DFQATT and CDR2 is SNEGSKA (reference sequence). This CDR3 region has 14 residues. V lost 0 bases, J lost 4 bases, and 4 bases stayed unmatched. The CDR3 spells CSARDHRGTTEAFF. Here the CDR3 DNA reads TGCAGTGCTAGAGATCACAGGGGGACCACTGAAGCTTTCTTT.

V usage is TRBV12-3 or TRBV12-4 and J usage is TRBJ2-4; 13 positions agree with TRBD2. This CDR3 is 18 amino acids long. With V trimmed by 7 bases and J by 2 bases, 11 bases remained unmatched. This CDR3 reads CASTKERLAGGPKNIQYF. The CDR3 DNA reads as TGTGCCAGCACCAAGGAAAGACTAGCGGGGGGCCCCAAAAACATTCAGTACTTC.

This chain links TRBV4-2 with TRBJ2-1, with D tentatively TRBD2 (6 bases). V lost 4 bases to trimming and J lost 5 bases, with 15 bases between them. The germline V gene has CDR1 LGHNA and CDR2 YNFKEQ. There are 15 residues in the CDR3. This CDR3 reads CASSRREMVHNEQFF. CDR3 nucleotides: TGTGCCAGCAGCCGGAGGGAGATGGTGCACAATGAGCAGTTCTTC.

This clonotype was detected a few times. The rearrangement joins TRBV20-1 to TRBJ1-2; D is unclear. The CDR3 contains 13 residues. Trimming shortened V by 0 bases and J by 5 bases, and 10 bases separated the two germline ends. Germline V lookup: CDR1 DFQATT, CDR2 SNEGSKA (reference sequence). This chain's CDR3 is CSARDEGRYGYTF. DNA for the CDR3: TGCAGTGCTAGAGATGAGGGCAGATATGGCTACACCTTC.

This clonotype was seen more than once but under ten times. The chain employs TRBV29-1 and TRBJ1-2, with 11 bases that match TRBD1. V lost 6 bases and J lost 4; bases outside the gene matches: 4. Germline V gene lookup returns CDR1 SQVTM and CDR2 ANQGSEA. This CDR3 has 13 amino acids. The CDR3 loop reads CSVTGTGGYGYTF. CDR3 DNA: TGCAGCGTCACCGGGACAGGGGGCTATGGCTACACCTTC.

J is TRBJ2-7 and V is TRBV6-5; TRBD1 matches 10 bases. Looked up from germline, CDR1 is MNHEY and CDR2 is SVGAGI. The CDR3 sequence is 14 residues long. The V gene end was trimmed by 7 bases and the J gene end by 4 bases; junction bases not matched to a gene: 7. The CDR3 nucleotides read TGTGCCAGCACCCGGGGACAGGGGAAATACGAGCAGTACTTC. It is translated as CASTRGQGKYEQYF.

J is TRBJ2-5 and V is TRBV12-3 or TRBV12-4; D is ambiguous. Trimming pared 6 bases from V and 5 bases from J, leaving 19 bases between. This CDR3 has 15 amino acids. The CDR3 coding sequence is TGTGCCAGCAGACCACCCATCGGGTTGCGGGAGACCCAGTACTTC. Translated, it gives CASRPPIGLRETQYF.

The rearrangement uses TRBV7-9 and TRBJ1-6; D gene ambiguous. V was shortened by 1 base and J by 0 bases, with 7 bases between the two germline ends. The germline CDR1 and CDR2 sequences are SEHNR and FQNEAQ (reference sequence). The CDR3 totals 16 residues. The CDR3 region is CASSLGKSSYNSPLHF. The CDR3 DNA is TGTGCCAGCAGCTTAGGCAAAAGCTCCTATAATTCACCCCTCCACTTT.

V and J are TRBV29-1 and TRBJ2-5, with a tentative D call TRBD2 (5 bases). The CDR3 spans 14 residues. CDR1 and CDR2 (germline): SQVTM, ANQGSEA. V dropped 7 bases and J dropped 1 base, with 16 bases sitting between them. In nucleotides, the CDR3 is TGCAGCGCCCGGTCGGGGAGCACCCAAGAGACCCAGTACTTC. Translating gives CSARSGSTQETQYF.

The chain is built from TRBV10-3 and TRBJ1-6, with a tentative D call TRBD1 (5 bases). The length of the CDR3 is 16 residues. V lost 8 bases and J 5 bases, leaving 19 bases between the germline ends. Germline V lookup: CDR1 ENHRY, CDR2 SYGVKD. In nucleotides, the CDR3 is TGTGCCATCGGCAGTGCTGGGGGATCCAATAATTCACCCCTCCACTTT. It specifies CAIGSAGGSNNSPLHF.